One sample yielded the 23 T cell receptor beta chains listed below, sequenced in a study of shared clonotypes between healthy human individuals. Only in-frame clones appear in the TCRdb table, and some are missing; sequencing was by immunoSEQ multiplex PCR. This table has 2 million to 2.5 million clones, over 85% appearing once. Source material: naive CD4+ T cells from PBMCs. Subset defined: CD45RA+ positively selected. Receptors originate from a man aged 18-30 years in good health. Some clones in this sample may be carry-over from other donors' samples.

The CDR3 nucleotides read TGCAGCGTTGAGACCTTAGCGGGGCCCTCCTACGAGCAGTACTTC. Translated, it gives CSVETLAGPSYEQYF. The chain employs TRBV29-1 and TRBJ2-7; the match to TRBD2 covers 8 bases. The V gene end was trimmed by 3 bases and the J gene end by 0 bases; junction bases not matched to a gene: 7. This CDR3 region has 15 residues. The germline gives CDR1 SQVTM, CDR2 ANQGSEA.

The gene calls are TRBV4-3 and TRBJ1-6; D not certain. Germline CDR1 is LGHNA and CDR2 is YSLEER. The V end lost 1 base, the J end lost 9 bases, and 16 bases lay between the germline ends. This CDR3 has 16 residues. Here the CDR3 DNA reads TGCGCCAGCAGCCAAGTCCCCCAATTAGATGGTTCACCCCTCCACTTT. It translates to CASSQVPQLDGSPLHF.

The chain uses TRBV29-1 and TRBJ2-1; possibly TRBD1 for D (6 bases). This CDR3 region has 17 residues. The V gene lost 1 base and the J gene lost 4 bases, with 20 bases spanning the gap. The germline CDR1 and CDR2 sequences are SQVTM and ANQGSEA. CDR3 DNA sequence: TGCAGCGTTGAAGGTGAGAGACAGGCGCCTCGTTACAATGAGCAGTTCTTC. Protein product: CSVEGERQAPRYNEQFF.

The chain combines TRBV25-1 with TRBJ1-6; D call uncertain. The CDR3 is made up of 13 amino acids. Trimming stripped 6 bases from V and 5 bases from J, with 8 bases between. Looked up from germline, CDR1 is MGHDK and CDR2 is SYGVNS. The CDR3 spells CASRRENNSPLHF. The CDR3 DNA is TGTGCCAGCAGGAGGGAAAATAATTCACCCCTCCACTTT.

J is TRBJ1-5 and V is TRBV18, with a tentative D call TRBD1 (5 bases). The CDR3 loop spans 15 amino acids. V was cut by 5 bases and J by 1 base, with 12 bases left in between. Germline CDR1 and CDR2: KGHSH and LQKENI. CDR3 in amino acids: CASSTGVGSNQPQHF. The CDR3, as DNA: TGTGCCAGCTCAACGGGGGTGGGCAGCAATCAGCCCCAGCATTTT. Supplemented by reference TRBV18 and TRBJ1-5, the full variable domain reads NAGVMQNPRHLVRRRGQEARLRCSPMKGHSHVYWYRQLPEEGLKFMVYLQKENIIDESGMPKERFSAEFPKEGPSILRIQQVVRGDSAAYFCASSTGVGSNQPQHFGDGTRLSIL.

There are a few counts of this clone. Other DNA sequences in the same sample also yield this CDR3. The chain links TRBV18 to TRBJ2-7, with a tentative D call TRBD1 (5 bases). V lost 1 base and J lost 0, with 7 bases in between. Germline assignment: CDR1 KGHSH and CDR2 LQKENI. The length of the CDR3 is 14 residues. CDR3 nucleotide sequence: TGTGCCAGCTCACCACGGCAGGGCTCCTACGAGCAGTACTTC. The encoded protein is CASSPRQGSYEQYF. Full variable domain (rest looked up from reference TRBV18 and TRBJ2-7): NAGVMQNPRHLVRRRGQEARLRCSPMKGHSHVYWYRQLPEEGLKFMVYLQKENIIDESGMPKERFSAEFPKEGPSILRIQQVVRGDSAAYFCASSPRQGSYEQYFGPGTRLTVT.

This clone was picked up one time. V usage is TRBV19 and J usage is TRBJ1-2, with a weak D call TRBD1 (5 bases). V was shortened by 6 bases and J by 7 bases, with 21 bases between the two germline ends. The length of the CDR3 is 15 residues. The germline V gene has CDR1 LNHDA and CDR2 SQIVND (reference sequence). The CDR3 nucleotides are TGTGCCAGTAGGCGCAGGGTTGGGTCGATTTTTGGCTACACCTTC. Translation gives CASRRRVGSIFGYTF.

This clone was picked up one time. CDR3 in amino acids: CASSEPPGVVYTF. The CDR3 DNA is TGTGCCAGCAGTGAGCCGCCGGGGGTTGTCTACACCTTC. The J gene is TRBJ1-2, the V gene TRBV6-1; possible D gene TRBD1, 5 bases. Trimming left V 3 bases short and J 10 bases short, with 15 bases between. This CDR3 is built from 13 residues. Germline CDR1 reads MNHNS; CDR2 reads SASEGT.

For this clone: Other nucleotide sequences in the sample specify the same CDR3. The CDR3 DNA reads as TGCGCCAGCAGCTTAGGGCCTCAAGAGACCCAGTACTTC. Translated, it gives CASSLGPQETQYF. The V and J genes are TRBV5-1 and TRBJ2-5; D is ambiguous. The V gene lost 2 bases and the J gene lost 2 bases, with 7 bases spanning the gap. The length of the CDR3 is 13 residues. The germline V gene encodes CDR1 SGHRS and CDR2 YFSETQ.

This clone was seen only once. The chain uses TRBV27 and TRBJ1-2; D possibly corresponds to TRBD1 (5 bases). Looked up from germline, CDR1 is MNHEY and CDR2 is SMNVEV (reference sequence). V lost 5 bases and J lost 8, with 12 bases in between. The CDR3 has 12 amino acids. Here the CDR3 reads CASSNQGGGYTF. The CDR3 DNA reads TGTGCCAGCAGTAACCAGGGAGGCGGCTACACCTTC.

With regard to this clone: Within the sample, other DNA sequences also encode this same CDR3. The chain links TRBV6-5 to TRBJ2-7; D is ambiguous. Deletions cut 6 bases from V and 3 bases from J, with 6 bases between. CDR1 is MNHEY, CDR2 SVGAGI, per germline. CDR3 length: 11 residues. The CDR3 region is CASRGYYEQYF. In nucleotides, the CDR3 is TGTGCCAGCAGGGGGTACTACGAGCAGTACTTC.

The J gene is TRBJ2-3, the V gene TRBV7-3, with D possibly TRBD1 on 6 matching bases. Germline CDR1 is SGHTA and CDR2 is FQGTGA. The CDR3 extends over 13 amino acids. Deletions cut 5 bases from V and 4 bases from J, with 10 bases between. The chain's CDR3 is CASSIQGADTQYF. The CDR3 nucleotides read TGTGCCAGCAGCATACAGGGAGCAGATACGCAGTATTTT.

V and J are TRBV27 and TRBJ2-5; D tentatively fits TRBD1 or TRBD2 (5 bases each). Trimming removed 5 bases from V and 7 bases from J, with 17 bases in between. From germline, CDR1 is MNHEY and CDR2 SMNVEV (reference sequence). The CDR3 sequence is 14 residues long. Here the CDR3 DNA reads TGTGCCAGCAGTAGAGGGACCATATCGGGGACCCAGTACTTC. Translated, it gives CASSRGTISGTQYF.

The genes are TRBV7-8 and TRBJ2-5; D is unresolved. V shed 1 base and J shed 2 bases, with 14 bases lying between them. This CDR3 spans 16 amino acids. The germline V gene encodes CDR1 SGHVS and CDR2 FQNEAQ. This CDR3 is CASSLVFRSPQETQYF. The CDR3 bases are TGTGCCAGCAGCTTAGTTTTCAGATCGCCTCAAGAGACCCAGTACTTC.

This chain connects TRBV7-9 to TRBJ1-5; no clear D. This CDR3 has 14 amino acids. Germline CDR1 SEHNR, CDR2 FQNEAQ (reference sequence). V was pared by 5 bases and J by 7 bases, with 15 bases between. CDR3 protein: CASSLGYGEQPQHF. As DNA, the CDR3 is TGTGCCAGCAGCCTCGGCTATGGGGAACAGCCCCAGCATTTT.

The chain joins TRBV7-2 to TRBJ1-5; D not resolved. The CDR3 runs 15 residues. V lost 3 bases and J lost 2, with 11 bases in between. Germline CDR1 SGHTA, CDR2 FQGNSA. As DNA, the CDR3 is TGTGCCAGCAGCTTGGTGGGCTGGGGCAATCAGCCCCAGCATTTT. Translated: CASSLVGWGNQPQHF.

The rearrangement uses TRBV7-3 and TRBJ2-3, with TRBD1 as a possible D gene (6 bases). Germline V gene sequence: CDR1 SGHTA, CDR2 FQGTGA. The CDR3 spans 14 residues. V was shortened by 5 bases and J by 2 bases, with 11 bases between the two germline ends. CDR3 residues: CASSPGDNTDTQYF. CDR3 coding DNA: TGTGCCAGCAGCCCCGGGGACAACACAGATACGCAGTATTTT.

The genes are TRBV10-1 and TRBJ2-1, with a tentative D call TRBD2 (6 bases). V shed 0 bases and J shed 9 bases, with 18 bases lying between them. The CDR3 runs 16 residues. Germline V gene data show CDR1 as WNHNN and CDR2 as SYGVQD (reference sequence). CDR3 in amino acids: CASSESVSGPQGEQFF. In DNA, the CDR3 is TGCGCCAGCAGTGAGTCGGTGAGCGGGCCCCAAGGTGAGCAGTTCTTC.

In regard to this clone: Other nucleotide sequences from this sample produce the same CDR3. This chain joins TRBV6-1 and TRBJ1-5, with D uncertain. This CDR3 has 13 residues. Germline assignment: CDR1 MNHNS and CDR2 SASEGT. Trimming removed 0 bases at V and 4 bases at J, with 4 bases between. The CDR3 reads CASSEAGNQPQHF. For the CDR3, the DNA is TGTGCCAGCAGTGAAGCGGGGAATCAGCCCCAGCATTTT.

The rearrangement links TRBV6-1 to TRBJ2-5; D is undetermined. TRBJ2-7 explains the end of the DNA better; the J call may be wrong. Per the germline V gene, CDR1 is MNHNS and CDR2 is SASEGT. This CDR3 is built from 12 residues. The CDR3 here is CASTADTYEQYF. CDR3 bases: TGTGCCAGCACAGCAGATACCTACGAGCAGTACTTC.

The V gene is TRBV7-9, the J gene TRBJ1-3; D unclear. CDR3 size: 16 residues. V was shortened by 5 bases and J by 0 bases, with 14 bases between the two germline ends. Germline loops: CDR1 SEHNR, CDR2 FQNEAQ (reference sequence). The CDR3 is CASSEDWTDSGNTIYF. CDR3 nucleotides: TGTGCCAGCAGCGAGGACTGGACGGACTCTGGAAACACCATATATTTT.

J is TRBJ2-1 and V is TRBV11-3; 9 bases match TRBD1. Losses at the gene ends were 4 bases for V and 8 bases for J; bases not matched to a gene: 3. The CDR3 has 13 residues. CDR1 and CDR2 (germline): SGHNT, YENEEA. CDR3 bases: TGTGCCAGCAGCTACAGGGGGCGGGATGAGCAGTTCTTC. Translated: CASSYRGRDEQFF.

The genes are TRBV7-9 and TRBJ1-4; tentative D call: TRBD1 (5 bases). From germline, CDR1 is SEHNR and CDR2 FQNEAQ (reference sequence). CDR3 size: 15 residues. V gave up 5 bases and J gave up 0 bases, with 10 bases separating them. The CDR3 bases are TGTGCCAGCAGCCCCGGGACGACAACTAATGAAAAACTGTTTTTT. Protein: CASSPGTTTNEKLFF.